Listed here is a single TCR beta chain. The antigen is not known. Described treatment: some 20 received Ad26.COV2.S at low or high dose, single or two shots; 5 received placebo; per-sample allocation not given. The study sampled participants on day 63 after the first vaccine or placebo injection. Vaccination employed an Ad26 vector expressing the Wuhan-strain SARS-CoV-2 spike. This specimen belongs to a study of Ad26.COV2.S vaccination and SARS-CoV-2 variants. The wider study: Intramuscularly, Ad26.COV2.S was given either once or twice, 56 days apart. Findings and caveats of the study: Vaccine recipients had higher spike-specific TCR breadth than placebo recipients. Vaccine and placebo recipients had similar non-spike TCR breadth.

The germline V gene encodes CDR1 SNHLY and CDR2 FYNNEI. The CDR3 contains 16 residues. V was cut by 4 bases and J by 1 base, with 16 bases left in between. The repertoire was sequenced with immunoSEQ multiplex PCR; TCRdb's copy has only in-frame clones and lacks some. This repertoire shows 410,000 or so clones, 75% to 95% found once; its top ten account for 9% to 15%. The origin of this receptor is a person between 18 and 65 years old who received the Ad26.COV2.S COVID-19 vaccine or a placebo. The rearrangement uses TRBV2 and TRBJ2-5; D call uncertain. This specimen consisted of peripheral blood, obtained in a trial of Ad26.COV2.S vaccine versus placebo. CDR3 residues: CASSVRVRAIQETQYF. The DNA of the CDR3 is TGTGCCAGCAGTGTAAGGGTTCGGGCGATCCAAGAGACCCAGTACTTC.